This T cell receptor (beta chain) was identified during a study of T cells after yellow fever vaccination. Findings and limits, study-wide: A small proportion of clonotypes was detected in both the CD4 and CD8 compartments. The bulk population could contribute abundant contaminating clonotypes to FACS-sorted repertoires. When the response was secondary, it was weaker but reached its peak faster, day 5 versus 15. The booster saw the reappearance of most primary-vaccination clones (roughly 96% CD4, 70% to 90% CD8).

The germline V gene encodes CDR1 SGHAT and CDR2 FQNNGV. This CDR3 is 16 amino acids long. V was cut by 5 bases and J by 2 bases, with 19 bases left in between. TCRdb re-analysed the 5' RACE reads in MiXCR, keeping a single row per CDR3 protein. The table shows about 360,000 distinct CDR3 sequences, with roughly 6.2% occurring only once. Concerning this clonotype: The target antigen is unknown.

The sequence was collected from a man aged 30-40 years who received the YFV17D yellow fever vaccine. Sequenced here: PBMCs, sampled 5 days after the yellow fever booster vaccination. The genes are TRBV11-2 and TRBJ2-7, with D perhaps TRBD1 (6 bases). The CDR3 loop is CASSISDSLPAYEQYF. CDR3 nucleotides: TGTGCCAGCAGCATCTCGGACAGTCTACCCGCCTACGAGCAGTACTTC.